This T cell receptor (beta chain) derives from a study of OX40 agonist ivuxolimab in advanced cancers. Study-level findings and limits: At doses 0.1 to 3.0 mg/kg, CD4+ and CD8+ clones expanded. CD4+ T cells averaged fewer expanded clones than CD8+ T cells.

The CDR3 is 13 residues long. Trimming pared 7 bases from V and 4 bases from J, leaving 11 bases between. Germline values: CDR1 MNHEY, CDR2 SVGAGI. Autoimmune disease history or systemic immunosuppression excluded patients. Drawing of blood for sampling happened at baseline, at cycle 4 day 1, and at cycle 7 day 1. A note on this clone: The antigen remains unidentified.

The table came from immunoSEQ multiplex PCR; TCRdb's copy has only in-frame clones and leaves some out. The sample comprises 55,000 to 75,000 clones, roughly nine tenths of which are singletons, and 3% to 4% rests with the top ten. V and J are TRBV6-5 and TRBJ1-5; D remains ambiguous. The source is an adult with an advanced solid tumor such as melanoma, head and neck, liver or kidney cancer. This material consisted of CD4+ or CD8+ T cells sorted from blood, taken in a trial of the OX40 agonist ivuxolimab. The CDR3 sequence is CASTAGGNQPQHF. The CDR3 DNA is TGTGCCAGCACCGCGGGAGGTAATCAGCCCCAGCATTTT.